A selection of T cell receptor beta chains follows, all from one sample in a study of cytomegalovirus exposure and HLA in healthy donors. TCRdb's copy holds only in-frame clones and misses some; the assay was immunoSEQ multiplex PCR. The sample gives under 150,000 clones, roughly four fifths of which show up once; 1.8% is in the top ten. The specimen sequenced was PBMCs. The receptors stem from a woman aged 50 to 65 in good health and CMV-seronegative. The CDR3 runs from the conserved cysteine through the conserved F or W. Fields, in order: D gene, J gene, V gene, clone size, CDR3 DNA, CDR3 protein. D genes are given only for firm matches. The size field is filled for only some rows; it gives once, few, many or a size class.

>.|TRBJ1-2|TRBV27|once
TGTGCCAGCAGTTTTATCGTGGGGCAGAACTATGGCTACACCTTC
CASSFIVGQNYGYTF
>.|TRBJ1-1|TRBV11-2|.
TGTGCCAGCAGCCCCAGACTTACCACTGAAGCTTTCTTT
CASSPRLTTEAFF
>.|TRBJ1-1|TRBV4-3|few
TGCGCCAGCAGCCAAGATCAGTTCACTGAAGCTTTCTTT
CASSQDQFTEAFF
>.|TRBJ2-1|TRBV5-1|.
TGCGCCAGCTCGAAGGGAGACTCAAAGGGCGATGAGCAGTTCTTC
CASSKGDSKGDEQFF
>.|TRBJ2-6|TRBV27|.
TGTGCCAGCAGGCGGAGCTCTGGGGCCAACGTCCTGACTTTC
CASRRSSGANVLTF
>TRBD1|TRBJ2-6|TRBV27|.
TGTGCCAGCAGTTCCATAGGGACAGGGGACCGGGGGGCCAACGTCCTGACTTTC
CASSSIGTGDRGANVLTF
>TRBD1|TRBJ1-3|TRBV14|.
TGTGCCAGCAGCCAAGCCACAGGGGCTGGAAACACCATATATTTT
CASSQATGAGNTIYF
>TRBD2|TRBJ2-7|TRBV5-1|.
TGCGCCAGCAGCCCCGGGGGTAGCGGGAGCTACGAGCAGTACTTC
CASSPGGSGSYEQYF
>TRBD1|TRBJ1-1|TRBV30|once
TGTGCCTGGGCCGGACAGGGGGACACTGAAGCTTTCTTT
CAWAGQGDTEAFF
>.|TRBJ1-3|TRBV28|.
TGTGCCAGCAGTTCCCCCTACAGGGCCTCTGGAAACACCATATATTTT
CASSSPYRASGNTIYF
>.|TRBJ2-4|TRBV19|.
TGTGCCAGTAGTATAGGGGGGGAGACCAAAAACATTCAGTACTTC
CASSIGGETKNIQYF
>TRBD2|TRBJ2-3|TRBV29-1|.
TGCAGCGTTGAGACTAGCGGGAGTACAGATACGCAGTATTTT
CSVETSGSTDTQYF
>.|TRBJ2-3|TRBV29-1|.
TGCAGCGTTGAGACGGGTTTAGTCCCAGATACGCAGTATTTT
CSVETGLVPDTQYF
>TRBD1|TRBJ2-3|TRBV2|.
TGTGCCAGCAGTAAGGGACAGGGGGGTACAGATACGCAGTATTTT
CASSKGQGGTDTQYF
>TRBD1|TRBJ1-5|TRBV25-1|once
TGTGCCAGCAGTGACGCCACAGGGGAGGTGTCGCCCCAGAATTTT
CASSDATGEVSPQNF
>.|TRBJ1-1|TRBV14|.
TGTGCCAGCAGCAACGGTCGAGGGACTGAAGCTTTCTTT
CASSNGRGTEAFF
>.|TRBJ1-4|TRBV25-1|.
TGTGCCAGCAGTGAAGGGAGGGGAAAACTGTTTTTT
CASSEGRGKLFF
>.|TRBJ2-1|TRBV6-4|.
TGTGCCAGCAGTGACTCGTCGGGAGACTCTCCGAGCTCCTACAATGAGCAGTTCTTC
CASSDSSGDSPSSYNEQFF
>.|TRBJ2-1|TRBV5-4|.
TGTGCCAGCACCGAATTGCGGACAGTAGATTACAATGAGCAGTTCTTC
CASTELRTVDYNEQFF
>TRBD1|TRBJ1-2|TRBV30|.
TGTGCCTGGGCGACCGGGACAGGGTACCTAGTGAATGGCTACACCTTC
CAWATGTGYLVNGYTF
>.|TRBJ1-5|TRBV7-9|.
TGTGCCAGCAGCCCGGAGGGTAGGGGTCAGCCCCAGCATTTT
CASSPEGRGQPQHF
>TRBD2|TRBJ2-1|TRBV5-8|.
TGTGCCAGCAGGAGACGGGGACTAGCGGGATTAAATGAGCAGTTCTTC
CASRRRGLAGLNEQFF
>.|TRBJ2-2|TRBV7-6|.
TGTGCCAGCAGCTTACAGGACTCTGGGACCGGGGAGCTGTTTTTT
CASSLQDSGTGELFF
>.|TRBJ2-5|TRBV13|once
TGTGCCAGCAGCTTACGGGGACGGGGGGCCGTAGAGACCCAGTACTTC
CASSLRGRGAVETQYF
>TRBD2|TRBJ2-3|TRBV29-1|.
TGCAGCGCCGGACTAGGAGGTACAGATACGCAGTATTTT
CSAGLGGTDTQYF
>.|TRBJ2-1|TRBV20-1|.
TGCAGTGCTATCCCCAGTATCGAGCAGTTCTTC
CSAIPSIEQFF